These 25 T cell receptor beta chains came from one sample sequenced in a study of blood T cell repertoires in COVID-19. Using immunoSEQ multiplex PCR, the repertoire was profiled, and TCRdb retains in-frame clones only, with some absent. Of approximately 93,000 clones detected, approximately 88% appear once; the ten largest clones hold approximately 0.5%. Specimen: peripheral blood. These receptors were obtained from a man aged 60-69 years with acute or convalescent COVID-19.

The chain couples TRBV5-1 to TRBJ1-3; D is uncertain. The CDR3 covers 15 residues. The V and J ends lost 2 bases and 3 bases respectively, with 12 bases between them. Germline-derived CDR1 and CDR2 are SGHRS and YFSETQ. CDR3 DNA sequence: TGCGCCAGCAGCTTAGGAGGGAGGGTTGGAAACACCATATATTTT. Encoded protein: CASSLGGRVGNTIYF.

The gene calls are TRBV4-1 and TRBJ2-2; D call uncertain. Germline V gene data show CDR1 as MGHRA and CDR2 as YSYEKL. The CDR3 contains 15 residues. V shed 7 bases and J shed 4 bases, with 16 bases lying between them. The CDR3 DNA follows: TGCGCCAGCACCATAGTGTCCCAGGTCACCGGGGAGCTGTTTTTT. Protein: CASTIVSQVTGELFF.

This chain's CDR3 is CASSPRLPKSYEQYF. CDR3 DNA sequence: TGTGCCAGCAGCCCCCGTCTACCCAAATCCTACGAGCAGTACTTC. This chain connects TRBV9 to TRBJ2-7; D is ambiguous. The CDR3 covers 15 residues. Per germline, CDR1 SGDLS and CDR2 YYNGEE. The V end was cut by 4 bases, the J end by 1 base, with 15 bases between.

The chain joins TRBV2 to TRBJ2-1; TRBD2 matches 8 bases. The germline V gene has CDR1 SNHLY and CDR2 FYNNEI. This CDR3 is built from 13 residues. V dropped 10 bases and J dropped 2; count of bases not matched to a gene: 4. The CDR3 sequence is CATGGDPYNEQFF. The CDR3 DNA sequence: TGTGCCACCGGGGGGGACCCCTACAATGAGCAGTTCTTC. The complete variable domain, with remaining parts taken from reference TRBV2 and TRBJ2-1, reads EPEVTQTPSHQVTQMGQEVILRCVPISNHLYFYWYRQILGQKVEFLVSFYNNEISEKSEIFDDQFSVERPDGSNFTLKIRSTKLEDSAMYFCATGGDPYNEQFFGPGTRLTVL.

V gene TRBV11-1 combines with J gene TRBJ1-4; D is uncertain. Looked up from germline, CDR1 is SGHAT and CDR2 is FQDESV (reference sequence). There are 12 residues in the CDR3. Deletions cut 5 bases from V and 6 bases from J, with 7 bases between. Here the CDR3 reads CASSGGYEKLFF. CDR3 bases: TGTGCCAGCAGCGGAGGCTATGAAAAACTGTTTTTT.

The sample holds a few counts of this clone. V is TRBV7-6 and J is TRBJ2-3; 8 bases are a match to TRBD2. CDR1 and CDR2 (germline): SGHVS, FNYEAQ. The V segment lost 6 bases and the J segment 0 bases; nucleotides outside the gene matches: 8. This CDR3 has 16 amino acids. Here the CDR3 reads CASSNPGGESTDTQYF. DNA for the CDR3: TGTGCCAGCAGTAATCCCGGGGGGGAGAGCACAGATACGCAGTATTTT.

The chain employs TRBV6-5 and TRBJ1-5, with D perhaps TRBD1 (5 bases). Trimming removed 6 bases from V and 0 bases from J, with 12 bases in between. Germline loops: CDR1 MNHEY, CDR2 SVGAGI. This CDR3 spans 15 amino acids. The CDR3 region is CASRREGPSNQPQHF. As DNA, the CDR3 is TGTGCCAGCAGAAGGGAGGGGCCTAGCAATCAGCCCCAGCATTTT.

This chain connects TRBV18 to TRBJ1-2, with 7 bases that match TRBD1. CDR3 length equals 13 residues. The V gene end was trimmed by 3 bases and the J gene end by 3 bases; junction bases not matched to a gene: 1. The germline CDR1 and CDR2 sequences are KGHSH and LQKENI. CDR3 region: CASSPGTDYGYTF. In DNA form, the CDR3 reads TGTGCCAGCTCACCTGGGACAGACTATGGCTACACCTTC. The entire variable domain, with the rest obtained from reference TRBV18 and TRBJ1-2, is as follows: NAGVMQNPRHLVRRRGQEARLRCSPMKGHSHVYWYRQLPEEGLKFMVYLQKENIIDESGMPKERFSAEFPKEGPSILRIQQVVRGDSAAYFCASSPGTDYGYTFGSGTRLTVV.

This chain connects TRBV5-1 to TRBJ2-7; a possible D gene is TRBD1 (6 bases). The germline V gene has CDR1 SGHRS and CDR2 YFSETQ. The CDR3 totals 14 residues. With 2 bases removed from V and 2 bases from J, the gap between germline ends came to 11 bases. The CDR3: CASSFSAGAYEQYF. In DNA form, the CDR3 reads TGCGCCAGCAGCTTCTCGGCAGGGGCCTACGAGCAGTACTTC.

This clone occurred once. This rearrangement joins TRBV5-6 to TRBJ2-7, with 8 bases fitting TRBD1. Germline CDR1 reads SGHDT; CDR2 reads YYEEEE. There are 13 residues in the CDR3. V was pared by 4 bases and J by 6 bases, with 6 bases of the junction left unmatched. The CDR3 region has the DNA TGTGCCAGCAGCGCCGGGACAGGTACCGAGCAGTACTTC. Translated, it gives CASSAGTGTEQYF. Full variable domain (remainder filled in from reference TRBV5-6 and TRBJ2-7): DAGVTQSPTHLIKTRGQQVTLRCSPKSGHDTVSWYQQALGQGPQFIFQYYEEEERQRGNFPDRFSGHQFPNYSSELNVNALLLGDSALYLCASSAGTGTEQYFGPGTRLTVT.

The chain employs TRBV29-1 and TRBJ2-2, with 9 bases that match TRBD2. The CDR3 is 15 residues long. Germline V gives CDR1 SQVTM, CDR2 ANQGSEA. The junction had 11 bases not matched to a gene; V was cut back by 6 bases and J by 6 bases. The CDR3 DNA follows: TGCAGCGTCCAGGCATTAGCGGGAGTTTCCGGGGAGCTGTTTTTT. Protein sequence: CSVQALAGVSGELFF.

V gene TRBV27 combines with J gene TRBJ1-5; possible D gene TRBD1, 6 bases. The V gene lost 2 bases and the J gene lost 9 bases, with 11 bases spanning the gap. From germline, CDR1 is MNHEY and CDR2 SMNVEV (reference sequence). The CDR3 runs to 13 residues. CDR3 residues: CASSLGDIWPQHF. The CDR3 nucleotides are TGTGCCAGCAGTTTAGGGGACATCTGGCCCCAGCATTTT.

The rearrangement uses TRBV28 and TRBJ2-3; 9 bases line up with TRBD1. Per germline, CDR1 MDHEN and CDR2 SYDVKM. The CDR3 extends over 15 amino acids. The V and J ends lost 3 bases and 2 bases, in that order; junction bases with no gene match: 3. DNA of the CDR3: TGTGCCAGCAGTTTGGACAGGGGTTTCACAGATACGCAGTATTTT. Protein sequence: CASSLDRGFTDTQYF.

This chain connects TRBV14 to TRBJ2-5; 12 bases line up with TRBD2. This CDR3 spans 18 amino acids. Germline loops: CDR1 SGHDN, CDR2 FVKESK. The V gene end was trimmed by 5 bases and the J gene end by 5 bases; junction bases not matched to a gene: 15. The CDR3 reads CASSWRTSGVPDLETQYF. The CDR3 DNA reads TGTGCCAGCAGCTGGCGGACTAGCGGGGTCCCAGATCTTGAGACCCAGTACTTC.

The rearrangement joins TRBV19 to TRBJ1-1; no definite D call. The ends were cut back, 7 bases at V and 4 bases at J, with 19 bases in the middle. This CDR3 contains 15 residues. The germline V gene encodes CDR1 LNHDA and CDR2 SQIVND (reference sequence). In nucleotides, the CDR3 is TGTGCCAGTAAGGGAGCTGAGAGTGAGAGCACTGAAGCTTTCTTT. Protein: CASKGAESESTEAFF.

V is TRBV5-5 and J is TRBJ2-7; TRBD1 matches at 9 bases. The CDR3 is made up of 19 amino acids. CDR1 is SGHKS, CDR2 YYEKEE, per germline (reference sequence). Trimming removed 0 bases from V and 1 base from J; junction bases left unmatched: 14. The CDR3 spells CASSLDTGTGFGGSYEQYF. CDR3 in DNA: TGTGCCAGCAGCTTGGATACCGGGACAGGGTTTGGTGGATCCTACGAGCAGTACTTC.

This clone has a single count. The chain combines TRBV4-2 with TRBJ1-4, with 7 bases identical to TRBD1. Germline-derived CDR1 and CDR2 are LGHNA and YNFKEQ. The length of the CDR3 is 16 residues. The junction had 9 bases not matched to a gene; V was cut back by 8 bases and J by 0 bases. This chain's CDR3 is CASRPQQGTTNEKLFF. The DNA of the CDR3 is TGTGCCAGCCGACCACAACAGGGGACAACTAATGAAAAACTGTTTTTT.

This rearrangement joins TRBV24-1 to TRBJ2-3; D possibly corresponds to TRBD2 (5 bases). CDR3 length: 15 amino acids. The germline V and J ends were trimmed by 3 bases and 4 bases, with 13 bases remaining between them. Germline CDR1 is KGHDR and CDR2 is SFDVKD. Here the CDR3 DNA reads TGTGCCACCAGTGATGTGCTAGCCCCCGCAGATACGCAGTATTTT. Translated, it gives CATSDVLAPADTQYF.

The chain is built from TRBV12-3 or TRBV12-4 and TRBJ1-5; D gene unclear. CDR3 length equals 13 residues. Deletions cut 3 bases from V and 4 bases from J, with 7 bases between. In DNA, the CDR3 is TGTGCCAGCAGTTTTGCAGAAAATCAGCCCCAGCATTTT. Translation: CASSFAENQPQHF.

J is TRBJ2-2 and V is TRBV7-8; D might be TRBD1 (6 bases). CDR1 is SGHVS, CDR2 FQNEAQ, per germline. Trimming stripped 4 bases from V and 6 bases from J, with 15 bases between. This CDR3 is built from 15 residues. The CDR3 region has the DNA TGTGCCAGCAGCTCTCAGGGGCTAGTTTCCGGGGAGCTGTTTTTT. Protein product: CASSSQGLVSGELFF.

As DNA, the CDR3 is TGCAGTGCTAGTGGTACAGAATTAAATGAAAAACTGTTTTTT. Its translation is CSASGTELNEKLFF. The V gene is TRBV20-1, the J gene TRBJ1-4; D not certain. The CDR3 consists of 14 residues. Germline V gene data show CDR1 as DFQATT and CDR2 as SNEGSKA (reference sequence). V lost 3 bases to trimming and J lost 5 bases, with 13 bases between them.

CDR3 sequence (DNA): TGTGCCAGTAGGAAGACAGGGGACAATGAGCAGTTCTTC. Encoded protein: CASRKTGDNEQFF. V is TRBV19 and J is TRBJ2-1, with 8 nucleotides matching TRBD1. From germline, CDR1 is LNHDA and CDR2 SQIVND (reference sequence). With V trimmed by 6 bases and J by 5 bases, 3 bases remained unmatched. This CDR3 spans 13 amino acids. Looking up the rest from reference TRBV19 and TRBJ2-1 gives the full variable domain: DGGITQSPKYLFRKEGQNVTLSCEQNLNHDAMYWYRQDPGQGLRLIYYSQIVNDFQKGDIAEGYSVSREKKESFPLTVTSAQKNPTAFYLCASRKTGDNEQFFGPGTRLTVL.

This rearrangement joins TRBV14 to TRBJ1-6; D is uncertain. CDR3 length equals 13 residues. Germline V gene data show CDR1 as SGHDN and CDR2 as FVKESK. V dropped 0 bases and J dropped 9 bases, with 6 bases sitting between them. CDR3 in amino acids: CASSQELASPLHF. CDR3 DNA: TGTGCCAGCAGCCAAGAACTTGCTTCACCCCTCCACTTT.

The CDR3 coding sequence is TGTGCTAGTGGTCGCGCGGGACAGTTCTACGAGCAGTACTTC. Translated, it gives CASGRAGQFYEQYF. The rearrangement links TRBV12-5 to TRBJ2-7; D is perhaps TRBD1 (7 bases). This CDR3 has 14 residues. Trimming left V 5 bases short and J 3 bases short, with 14 bases between. Germline V gene lookup returns CDR1 LGHNT and CDR2 FRNRAP.

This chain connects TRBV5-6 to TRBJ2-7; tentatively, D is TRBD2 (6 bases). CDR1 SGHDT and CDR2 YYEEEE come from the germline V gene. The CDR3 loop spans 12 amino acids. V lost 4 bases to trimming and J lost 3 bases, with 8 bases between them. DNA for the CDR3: TGTGCCAGCAGCACGGACTACTACGAGCAGTACTTC. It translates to CASSTDYYEQYF.